This T cell receptor (beta chain) was documented in a study of chemoradiotherapy in HPV16-positive cancers. Generated by immunoSEQ multiplex PCR, the TCRdb table keeps only in-frame clones and is missing some. Here the sample spans about 53,000 clones, roughly 90% being singletons. This sequence was found in a human donor with HPV-associated anogenital cancer. This specimen was blood, taken from a patient who underwent chemoradiotherapy.

The CDR3 loop reads CASSPGPGGVETQYF. The CDR3 nucleotides are TGTGCCAGCAGCCCCGGGCCCGGCGGGGTTGAGACCCAGTACTTC. This sequence joins TRBV2 and TRBJ2-5, with D maybe TRBD2 (6 bases). The CDR3 totals 15 residues. Germline lookup yields CDR1 SNHLY and CDR2 FYNNEI. V was trimmed by 6 bases and J by 5 bases, leaving 19 bases between them.